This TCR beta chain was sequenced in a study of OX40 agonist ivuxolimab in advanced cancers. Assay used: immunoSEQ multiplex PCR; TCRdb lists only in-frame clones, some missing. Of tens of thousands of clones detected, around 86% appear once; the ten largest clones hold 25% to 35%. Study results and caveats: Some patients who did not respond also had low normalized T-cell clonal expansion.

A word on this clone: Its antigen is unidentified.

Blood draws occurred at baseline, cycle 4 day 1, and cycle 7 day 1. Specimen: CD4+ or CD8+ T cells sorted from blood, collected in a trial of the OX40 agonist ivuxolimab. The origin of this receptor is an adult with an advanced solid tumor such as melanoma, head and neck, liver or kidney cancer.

CDR3 sequence reads: CASSAPGQQETQYF. In DNA, the CDR3 is TGTGCCAGCAGCGCCCCGGGACAGCAAGAGACCCAGTACTTC. This chain connects TRBV9 to TRBJ2-5; 7 bases are shared with TRBD1. Germline CDR1 reads SGDLS; CDR2 reads YYNGEE. The CDR3 has 14 residues. V dropped 3 bases and J dropped 2; count of bases not matched to a gene: 4. The whole variable domain, filled in from reference TRBV9 and TRBJ2-5, reads DSGVTQTPKHLITATGQRVTLRCSPRSGDLSVYWYQQSLDQGLQFLIQYYNGEERAKGNILERFSAQQFPDLHSELNLSSLELGDSALYFCASSAPGQQETQYFGPGTRLLVL.